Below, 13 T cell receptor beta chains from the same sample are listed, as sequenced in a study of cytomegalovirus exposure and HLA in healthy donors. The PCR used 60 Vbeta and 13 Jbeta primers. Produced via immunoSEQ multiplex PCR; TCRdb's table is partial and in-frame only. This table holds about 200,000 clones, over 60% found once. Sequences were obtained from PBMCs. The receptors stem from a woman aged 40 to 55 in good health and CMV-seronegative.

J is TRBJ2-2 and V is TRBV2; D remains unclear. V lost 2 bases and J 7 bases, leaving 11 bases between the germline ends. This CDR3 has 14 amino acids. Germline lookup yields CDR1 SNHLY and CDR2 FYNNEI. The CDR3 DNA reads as TGTGCCAGCAGTGAAAACAGTAGGAACGGGGAGCTGTTTTTT. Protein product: CASSENSRNGELFF.

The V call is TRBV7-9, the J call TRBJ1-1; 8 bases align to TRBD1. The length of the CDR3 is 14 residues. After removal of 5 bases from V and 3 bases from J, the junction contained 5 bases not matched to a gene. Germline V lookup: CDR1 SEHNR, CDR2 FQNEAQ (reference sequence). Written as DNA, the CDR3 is TGTGCCAGCAGCAGGACAGGGAGAGACACTGAAGCTTTCTTT. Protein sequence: CASSRTGRDTEAFF.

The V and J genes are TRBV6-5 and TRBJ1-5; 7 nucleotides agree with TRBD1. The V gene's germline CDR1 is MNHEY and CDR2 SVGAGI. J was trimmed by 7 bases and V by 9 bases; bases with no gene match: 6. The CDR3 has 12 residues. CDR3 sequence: CASGEGGQPQHF. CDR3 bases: TGTGCCAGTGGGGAAGGGGGCCAGCCCCAGCATTTT.

CDR3 sequence reads: CASSLRRAEFYEQYF. CDR3 bases: TGTGCCAGCAGCTTAAGACGAGCGGAGTTCTACGAGCAGTACTTC. The genes are TRBV7-2 and TRBJ2-7; maybe TRBD2 (5 bases). Germline V lookup: CDR1 SGHTA, CDR2 FQGNSA. Trimming left V 2 bases short and J 3 bases short, with 14 bases between. CDR3 length: 15 residues.

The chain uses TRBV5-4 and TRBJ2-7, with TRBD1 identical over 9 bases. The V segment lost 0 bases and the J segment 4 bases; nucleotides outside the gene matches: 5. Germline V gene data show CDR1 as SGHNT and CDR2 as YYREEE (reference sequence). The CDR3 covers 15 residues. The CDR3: CASSLGDRVGYEQYV. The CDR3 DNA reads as TGTGCCAGCAGCTTGGGGGACAGGGTTGGGTACGAGCAGTACGTC.

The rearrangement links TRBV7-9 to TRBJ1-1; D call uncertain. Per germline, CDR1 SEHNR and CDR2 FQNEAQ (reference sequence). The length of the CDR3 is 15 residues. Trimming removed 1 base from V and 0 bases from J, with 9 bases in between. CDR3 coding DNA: TGTGCCAGCAGCTTAGACCCAGTCATGAACACTGAAGCTTTCTTT. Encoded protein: CASSLDPVMNTEAFF.

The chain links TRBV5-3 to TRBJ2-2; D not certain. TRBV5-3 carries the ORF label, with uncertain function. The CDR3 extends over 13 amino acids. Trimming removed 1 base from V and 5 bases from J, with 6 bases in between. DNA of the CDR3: TGTGCCAGAAGCTTGATACTGACCGGGGAGCTGTTTTTT. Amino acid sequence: CARSLILTGELFF.

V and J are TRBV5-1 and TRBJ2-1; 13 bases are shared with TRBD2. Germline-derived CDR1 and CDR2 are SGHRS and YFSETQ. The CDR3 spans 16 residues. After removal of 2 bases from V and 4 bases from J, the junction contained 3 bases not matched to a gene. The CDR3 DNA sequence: TGCGCCAGCAGCTTTGGGACTAGCGGGGCGTACAATGAGCAGTTCTTC. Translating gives CASSFGTSGAYNEQFF. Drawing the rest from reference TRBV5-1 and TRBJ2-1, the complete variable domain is KAGVTQTPRYLIKTRGQQVTLSCSPISGHRSVSWYQQTPGQGLQFLFEYFSETQRNKGNFPGRFSGRQFSNSRSEMNVSTLELGDSALYLCASSFGTSGAYNEQFFGPGTRLTVL.

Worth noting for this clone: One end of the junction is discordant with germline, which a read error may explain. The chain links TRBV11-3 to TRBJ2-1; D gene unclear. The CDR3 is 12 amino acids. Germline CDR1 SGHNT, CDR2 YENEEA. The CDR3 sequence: CASSSANNERFF. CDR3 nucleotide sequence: TGTGCCAGCAGCTCGGCAAACAATGAGCGGTTCTTC.

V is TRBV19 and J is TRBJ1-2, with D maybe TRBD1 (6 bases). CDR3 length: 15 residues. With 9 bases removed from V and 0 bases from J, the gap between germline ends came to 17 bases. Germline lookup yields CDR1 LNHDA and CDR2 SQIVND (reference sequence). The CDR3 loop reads CASKELQGANYGYTF. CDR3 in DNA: TGTGCCAGCAAAGAACTACAGGGAGCTAACTATGGCTACACCTTC.

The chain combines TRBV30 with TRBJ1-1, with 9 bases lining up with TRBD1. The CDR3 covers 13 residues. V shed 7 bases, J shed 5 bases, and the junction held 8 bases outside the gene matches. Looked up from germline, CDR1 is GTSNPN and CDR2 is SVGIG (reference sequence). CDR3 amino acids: CASAGTGRTEAFF. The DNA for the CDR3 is TGTGCCTCCGCGGGGACAGGGAGGACTGAAGCTTTCTTT.

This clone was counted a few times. CDR3 sequence reads: CASSIDYVSGSTSTNEQFF. The CDR3 nucleotides read TGTGCCAGTAGTATAGATTATGTTAGCGGGAGTACCAGTACCAATGAGCAGTTCTTC. This chain connects TRBV19 to TRBJ2-1; 9 bases align to TRBD2. Germline V lookup: CDR1 LNHDA, CDR2 SQIVND (reference sequence). V was pared by 0 bases and J by 6 bases, with 15 bases of the junction left unmatched. The CDR3 consists of 19 residues.

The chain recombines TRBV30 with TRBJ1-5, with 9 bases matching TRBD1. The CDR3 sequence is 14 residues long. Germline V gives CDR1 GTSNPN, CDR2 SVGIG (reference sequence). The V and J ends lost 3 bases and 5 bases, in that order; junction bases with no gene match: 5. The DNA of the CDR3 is TGTGCCTGGAGCTCCGACAGGGGGTATCAGCCCCAGCATTTT. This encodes CAWSSDRGYQPQHF.